This T cell receptor beta chain was obtained from a study of HIV-infected patients and healthy controls. Points from the study as a whole: MAIT alpha-chain CDR3s were frequent in healthy controls, depleted in HIV+.

Alpha and beta constant-region primers primed reverse transcription of around 550 ng RNA. Each of the alpha and beta chains got its own library through chain-specific third strand synthesis with indices. The cDNA received a 5' RACE adapter containing a random hexamer plus an SP2 sequencing primer site. TCRdb re-derived calls from the 5' RACE reads in MiXCR, one entry per CDR3 protein. The table lists some 6,600 distinct CDR3 sequences, about 9.7% of them singletons. Roughly three months, about 14 weeks, into antiretroviral therapy, follow-up blood was collected. Whole blood was used without fractionation, so all unsorted peripheral T cells were included. This CDR3 has 14 residues. V shed 7 bases and J shed 3 bases, with 10 bases lying between them. The germline gives CDR1 MDHEN, CDR2 SYDVKM. This clonotype was counted ten times or more. Its antigen is not known.

The chain employs TRBV28 and TRBJ2-6; D might be TRBD2 (6 bases). The source is an adult with HIV infection. The sample in question was blood, obtained during antiretroviral therapy. The CDR3 sequence: CASNGDFGANVLTF. The DNA for the CDR3 is TGTGCCAGCAACGGGGACTTTGGGGCCAACGTCCTGACTTTC.